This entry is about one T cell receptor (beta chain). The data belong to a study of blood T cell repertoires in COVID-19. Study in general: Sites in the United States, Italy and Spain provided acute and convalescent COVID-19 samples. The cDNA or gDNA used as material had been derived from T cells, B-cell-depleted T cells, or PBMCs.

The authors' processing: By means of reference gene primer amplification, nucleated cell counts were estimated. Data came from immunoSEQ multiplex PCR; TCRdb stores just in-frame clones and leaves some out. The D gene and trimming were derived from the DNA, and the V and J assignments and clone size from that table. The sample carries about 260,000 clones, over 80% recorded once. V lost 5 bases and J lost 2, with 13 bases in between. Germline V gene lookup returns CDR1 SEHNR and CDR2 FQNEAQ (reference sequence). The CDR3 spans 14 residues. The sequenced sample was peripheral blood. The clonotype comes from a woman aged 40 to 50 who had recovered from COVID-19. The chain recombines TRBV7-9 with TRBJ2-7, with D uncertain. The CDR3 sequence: CASSIPGLAYEQYF. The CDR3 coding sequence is TGTGCCAGCAGCATCCCCGGGTTAGCCTACGAGCAGTACTTC.